The 11 T cell receptor beta chains presented below share a single source sample, sequenced in a study of blood T cell repertoires in COVID-19 (dated by TCRdb to 2018 to 2020). Library preparation used the immunoSEQ multiplex PCR assay. TCRdb provides this immuneACCESS table in a form limited to in-frame rearrangements. Some clones are lacking; in checked studies, under half of them reflect an unresolved V gene, and why the rest are absent is not known. The sample records around 390,000 clones, around nine tenths of which are singletons. The biggest ten clones account for about 10% of the sample. Sequenced: PBMCs or T cells enriched from blood (not recorded which). These receptors all come from a woman aged 50 to 65 who had recovered from COVID-19.

This clone came up a few times. The chain links TRBV9 to TRBJ1-1; D not resolved. Germline V gene lookup returns CDR1 SGDLS and CDR2 YYNGEE. Trimming removed 3 bases at V and 1 base at J, with 13 bases between. The CDR3 is 15 amino acids. Here the CDR3 reads CASSAENRGNTEAFF. The CDR3, as DNA: TGTGCCAGCAGCGCCGAGAACCGCGGGAACACTGAAGCTTTCTTT.

The chain joins TRBV28 to TRBJ2-7, with 8 bases that match TRBD1. The CDR3 consists of 14 residues. The germline V gene encodes CDR1 MDHEN and CDR2 SYDVKM. V dropped 6 bases and J dropped 0; count of bases not matched to a gene: 4. The CDR3 spells CASRAGTGSYEQYF. CDR3 DNA sequence: TGTGCCAGCAGAGCCGGGACAGGCTCCTACGAGCAGTACTTC.

This clone has more than one count but fewer than ten. V usage is TRBV5-1 and J usage is TRBJ2-2, with TRBD1 as a possible D gene (6 bases). Trimming pared 4 bases from V and 1 base from J, leaving 11 bases between. The CDR3 totals 15 residues. In germline, CDR1 is SGHRS, CDR2 YFSETQ. CDR3 nucleotide sequence: TGCGCCAGCAGCCCGCAGGGGTTGAACACCGGGGAGCTGTTTTTT. It encodes CASSPQGLNTGELFF.

The gene calls are TRBV19 and TRBJ1-4; 8 nucleotides agree with TRBD1. CDR1 is LNHDA, CDR2 SQIVND, per germline (reference sequence). This CDR3 comprises 14 residues. Unmatched junction bases numbered 5, after V lost 6 bases and J lost 5 bases. The CDR3 reads CASSSGTGNEKLFF. In DNA form, the CDR3 reads TGTGCCAGTAGCTCCGGGACAGGAAATGAAAAACTGTTTTTT.

The chain uses TRBV3-1 (or the pseudogene TRBV3-2) and TRBJ2-1; no clear D. Germline CDR1 LGHDT, CDR2 YNNKEL (reference sequence). The V end was cut by 3 bases, the J end by 0 bases, with 9 bases between. The CDR3 covers 15 residues. The CDR3, as DNA: TGTGCCAGCAGCCAGCAAGTAGTCTCCTACAATGAGCAGTTCTTC. As protein: CASSQQVVSYNEQFF.

The chain uses TRBV7-9 and TRBJ1-1, with D tentatively TRBD1 (5 bases). Germline V lookup: CDR1 SEHNR, CDR2 FQNEAQ (reference sequence). The length of the CDR3 is 15 residues. V was trimmed by 4 bases and J by 1 base, leaving 13 bases between them. This CDR3 reads CASSYLDRPNTEAFF. The CDR3, as DNA: TGTGCCAGCAGCTACCTTGACAGACCGAACACTGAAGCTTTCTTT.

This clone was seen a single time. This rearrangement joins TRBV2 to TRBJ1-3; D gene uncertain. Germline V CDR1 and CDR2: SNHLY, FYNNEI. The CDR3 length is 13 residues. With 0 bases removed from V and 5 bases from J, the gap between germline ends came to 5 bases. This CDR3 is CASSEAFRNTIYF. The CDR3 bases are TGTGCCAGCAGTGAAGCGTTCAGAAACACCATATATTTT.

The rearrangement joins TRBV11-2 to TRBJ1-1, with D possibly TRBD1 on 6 matching bases. Trimming removed 5 bases at V and 0 bases at J, with 13 bases between. Per germline, CDR1 SGHAT and CDR2 FQNNGV. CDR3 size: 15 residues. The CDR3: CASSDSTGMNTEAFF. The DNA for the CDR3 is TGTGCCAGCAGCGATTCGACAGGAATGAACACTGAAGCTTTCTTT.

This chain joins TRBV3-1 (or the pseudogene TRBV3-2) and TRBJ1-1; D may be TRBD1 (5 bases). CDR1 is LGHDT, CDR2 YNNKEL, per germline (reference sequence). CDR3 length: 14 amino acids. Trimming removed 1 base from V and 5 bases from J, with 11 bases in between. The CDR3 region has the DNA TGTGCCAGCAGCCAAGTCGGCAGGGTTACTGAAGCTTTCTTT. Encoded protein: CASSQVGRVTEAFF.

The V call is TRBV19, the J call TRBJ1-4; TRBD1 matches at 7 bases. Losses at the gene ends were 9 bases for V and 1 base for J; bases not matched to a gene: 5. The germline V gene encodes CDR1 LNHDA and CDR2 SQIVND (reference sequence). This CDR3 is built from 14 residues. As DNA, the CDR3 is TGTGCCAGCTCTTGGACAGGAACTAATGAAAAACTGTTTTTT. Amino acid sequence: CASSWTGTNEKLFF.

This clone showed up just once. The same CDR3 is also encoded by other DNA sequences in this sample. The rearrangement links TRBV5-1 to TRBJ2-5, with D tentatively TRBD2 (7 bases). Trimming took off 4 bases at V and 5 bases at J, with 12 bases between the two ends. This CDR3 is built from 13 residues. Germline V CDR1 and CDR2: SGHRS, YFSETQ. As DNA, the CDR3 is TGCGCCAGCAGCCTAGGGGGGGCGGAGACCCAGTACTTC. Amino acid sequence: CASSLGGAETQYF.